This T cell receptor (beta chain) came from a study of immune characterization of retroperitoneal liposarcoma. Sample share makes this clonotype large. This CDR3 is built from 14 residues. V lost 0 bases and J 13 bases, leaving 16 bases between the germline ends. Germline CDR1 and CDR2: MNHNY and SVGAGI (reference sequence). TCRdb re-derived calls from the PCR reads in MiXCR, one entry per CDR3 protein. This table holds approximately 2,000 distinct CDR3 sequences, 25% to 30% found once. V usage is TRBV6-6 and J usage is TRBJ2-1, with D unclear. The sample comprised tumor tissue. The clonotype originates from a female donor with retroperitoneal liposarcoma. The CDR3 DNA follows: TGTGCCAGCAGTTACTCGATGATAGGAGAGACCCAGTTCTTC. Encoded protein: CASSYSMIGETQFF.